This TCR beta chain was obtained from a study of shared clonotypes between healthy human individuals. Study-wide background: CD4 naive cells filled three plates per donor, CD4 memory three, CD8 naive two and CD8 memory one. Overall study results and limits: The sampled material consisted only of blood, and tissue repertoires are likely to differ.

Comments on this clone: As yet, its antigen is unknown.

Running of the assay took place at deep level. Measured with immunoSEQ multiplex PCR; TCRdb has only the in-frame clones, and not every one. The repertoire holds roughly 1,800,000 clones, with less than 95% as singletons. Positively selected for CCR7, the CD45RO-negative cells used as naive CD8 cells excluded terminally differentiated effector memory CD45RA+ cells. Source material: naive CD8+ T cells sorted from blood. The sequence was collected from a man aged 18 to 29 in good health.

The CDR3 protein is CASSANPGQSITGELFF. CDR3 nucleotides: TGTGCCAGCAGCGCGAACCCGGGACAGTCTATCACCGGGGAGCTGTTTTTT. This sequence joins TRBV9 and TRBJ2-2; 7 nucleotides match TRBD1. The CDR3 runs to 17 residues. The germline V gene has CDR1 SGDLS and CDR2 YYNGEE. The J segment lost 4 bases and the V segment lost 3 bases, leaving 12 bases of the junction unmatched.